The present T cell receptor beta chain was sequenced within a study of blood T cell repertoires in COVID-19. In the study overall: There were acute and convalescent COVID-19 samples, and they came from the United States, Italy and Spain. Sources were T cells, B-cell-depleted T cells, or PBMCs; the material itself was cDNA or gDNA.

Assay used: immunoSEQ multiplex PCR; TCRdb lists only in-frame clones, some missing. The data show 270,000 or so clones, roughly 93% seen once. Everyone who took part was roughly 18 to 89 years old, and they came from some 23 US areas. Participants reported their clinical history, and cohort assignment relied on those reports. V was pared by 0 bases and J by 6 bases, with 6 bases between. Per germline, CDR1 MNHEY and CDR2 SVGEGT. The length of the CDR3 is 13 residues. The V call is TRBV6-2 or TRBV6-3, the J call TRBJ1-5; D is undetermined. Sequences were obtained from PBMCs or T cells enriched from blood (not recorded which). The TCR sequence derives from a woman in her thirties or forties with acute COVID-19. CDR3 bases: TGTGCCAGCAGTTACTCCCTTCGTCAGCCCCAGCATTTT. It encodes CASSYSLRQPQHF.